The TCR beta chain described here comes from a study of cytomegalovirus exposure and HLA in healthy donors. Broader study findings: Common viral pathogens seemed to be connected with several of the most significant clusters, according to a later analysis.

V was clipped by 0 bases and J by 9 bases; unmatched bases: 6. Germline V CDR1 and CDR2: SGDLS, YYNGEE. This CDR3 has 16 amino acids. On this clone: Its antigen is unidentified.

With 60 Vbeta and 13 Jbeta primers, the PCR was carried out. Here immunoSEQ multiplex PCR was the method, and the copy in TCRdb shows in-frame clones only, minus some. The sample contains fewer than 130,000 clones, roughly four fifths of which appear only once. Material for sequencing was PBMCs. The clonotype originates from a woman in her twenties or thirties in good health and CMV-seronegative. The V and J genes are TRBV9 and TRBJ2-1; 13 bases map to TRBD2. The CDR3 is CASSVVTSGGAGEQFF. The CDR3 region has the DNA TGTGCCAGCAGCGTAGTAACTAGCGGGGGGGCTGGTGAGCAGTTCTTC.